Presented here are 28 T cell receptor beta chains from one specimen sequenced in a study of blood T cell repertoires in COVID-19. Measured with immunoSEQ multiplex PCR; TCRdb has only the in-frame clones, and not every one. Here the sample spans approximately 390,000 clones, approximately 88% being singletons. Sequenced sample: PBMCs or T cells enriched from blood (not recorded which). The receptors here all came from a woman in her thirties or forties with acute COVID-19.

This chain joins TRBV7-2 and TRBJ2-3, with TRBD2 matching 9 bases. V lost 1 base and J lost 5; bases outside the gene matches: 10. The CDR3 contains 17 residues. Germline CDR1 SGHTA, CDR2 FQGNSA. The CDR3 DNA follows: TGTGCCAGCAGCTTAGTGAGCCTAGCGGGGACCCGAGATACGCAGTATTTT. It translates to CASSLVSLAGTRDTQYF.

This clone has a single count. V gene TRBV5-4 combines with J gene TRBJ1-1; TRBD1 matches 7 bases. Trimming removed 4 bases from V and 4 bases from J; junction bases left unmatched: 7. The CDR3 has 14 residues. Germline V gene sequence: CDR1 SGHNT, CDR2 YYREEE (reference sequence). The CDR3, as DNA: TGTGCCAGCAGCGTCCAGACAGGGATCACTGAAGCTTTCTTT. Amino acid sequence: CASSVQTGITEAFF.

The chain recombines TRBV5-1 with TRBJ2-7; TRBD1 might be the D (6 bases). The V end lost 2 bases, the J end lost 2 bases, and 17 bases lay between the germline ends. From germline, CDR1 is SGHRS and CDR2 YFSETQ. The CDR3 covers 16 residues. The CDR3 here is CASSFGERTVTYEQYF. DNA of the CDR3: TGCGCCAGCAGCTTTGGAGAACGGACAGTCACCTACGAGCAGTACTTC.

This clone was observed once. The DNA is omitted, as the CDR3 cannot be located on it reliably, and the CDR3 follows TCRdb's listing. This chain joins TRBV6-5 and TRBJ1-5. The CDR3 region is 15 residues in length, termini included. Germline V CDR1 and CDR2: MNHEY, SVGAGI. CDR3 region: CASTESAALGQPQHF.

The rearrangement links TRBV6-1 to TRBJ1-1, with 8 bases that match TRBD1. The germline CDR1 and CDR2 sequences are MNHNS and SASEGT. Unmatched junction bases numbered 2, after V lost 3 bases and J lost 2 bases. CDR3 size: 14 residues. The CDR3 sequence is CASSEGQANTEAFF. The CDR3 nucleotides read TGTGCCAGCAGTGAGGGACAGGCAAACACTGAAGCTTTCTTT.

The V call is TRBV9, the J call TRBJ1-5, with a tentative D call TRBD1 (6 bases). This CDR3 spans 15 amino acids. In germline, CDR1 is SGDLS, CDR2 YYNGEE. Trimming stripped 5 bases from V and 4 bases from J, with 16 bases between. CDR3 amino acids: CASSSGGGPNQPQHF. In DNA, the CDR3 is TGTGCCAGCAGTTCAGGCGGGGGCCCGAATCAGCCCCAGCATTTT.

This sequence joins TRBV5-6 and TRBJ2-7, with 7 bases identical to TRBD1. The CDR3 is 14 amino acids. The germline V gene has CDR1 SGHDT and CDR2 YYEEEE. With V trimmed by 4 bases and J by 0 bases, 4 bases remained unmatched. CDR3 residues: CASSKDRVSYEQYF. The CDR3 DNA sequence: TGTGCCAGCAGCAAAGACAGGGTCTCCTACGAGCAGTACTTC. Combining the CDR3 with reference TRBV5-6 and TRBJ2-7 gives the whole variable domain DAGVTQSPTHLIKTRGQQVTLRCSPKSGHDTVSWYQQALGQGPQFIFQYYEEEERQRGNFPDRFSGHQFPNYSSELNVNALLLGDSALYLCASSKDRVSYEQYFGPGTRLTVT.

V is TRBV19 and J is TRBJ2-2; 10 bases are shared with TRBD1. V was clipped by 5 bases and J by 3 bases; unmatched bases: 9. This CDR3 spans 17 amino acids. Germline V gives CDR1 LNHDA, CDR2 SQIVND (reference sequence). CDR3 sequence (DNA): TGTGCCAGTAGTCAAACCGGGACAGGGGACGACACCGGGGAGCTGTTTTTT. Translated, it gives CASSQTGTGDDTGELFF.

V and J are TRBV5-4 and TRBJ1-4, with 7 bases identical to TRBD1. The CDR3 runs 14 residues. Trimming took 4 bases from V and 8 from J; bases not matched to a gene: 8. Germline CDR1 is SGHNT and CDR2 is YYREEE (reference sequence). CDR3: CASSEKQGQEKLFF. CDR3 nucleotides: TGTGCCAGCAGCGAGAAACAGGGGCAAGAAAAACTGTTTTTT.

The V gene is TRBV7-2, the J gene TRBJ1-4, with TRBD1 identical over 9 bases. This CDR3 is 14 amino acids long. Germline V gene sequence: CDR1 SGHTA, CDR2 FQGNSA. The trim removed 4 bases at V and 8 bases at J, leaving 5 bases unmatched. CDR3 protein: CASSWTGEGEKLFF. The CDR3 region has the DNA TGTGCCAGCAGCTGGACAGGGGAGGGCGAAAAACTGTTTTTT.

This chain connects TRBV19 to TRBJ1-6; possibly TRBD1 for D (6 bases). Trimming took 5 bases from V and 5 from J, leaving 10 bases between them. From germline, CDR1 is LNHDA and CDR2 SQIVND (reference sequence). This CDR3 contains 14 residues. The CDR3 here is CASSPRTDNSPLHF. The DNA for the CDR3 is TGTGCCAGTAGTCCACGGACAGATAATTCACCCCTCCACTTT.

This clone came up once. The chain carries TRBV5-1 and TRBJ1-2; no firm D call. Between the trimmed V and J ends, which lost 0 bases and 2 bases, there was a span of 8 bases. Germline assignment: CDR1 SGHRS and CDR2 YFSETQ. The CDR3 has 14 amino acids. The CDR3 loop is CASSLVGGNYGYTF. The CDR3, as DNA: TGCGCCAGCAGCTTGGTAGGAGGGAACTATGGCTACACCTTC.

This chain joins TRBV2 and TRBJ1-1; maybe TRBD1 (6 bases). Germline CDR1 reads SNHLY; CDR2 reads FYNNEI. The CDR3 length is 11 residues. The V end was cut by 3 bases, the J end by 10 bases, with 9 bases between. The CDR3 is CASSEAGAAFF. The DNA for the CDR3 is TGTGCCAGCAGTGAGGCAGGGGCAGCTTTCTTT. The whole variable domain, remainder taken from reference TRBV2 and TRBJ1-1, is EPEVTQTPSHQVTQMGQEVILRCVPISNHLYFYWYRQILGQKVEFLVSFYNNEISEKSEIFDDQFSVERPDGSNFTLKIRSTKLEDSAMYFCASSEAGAAFFGQGTRLTVV.

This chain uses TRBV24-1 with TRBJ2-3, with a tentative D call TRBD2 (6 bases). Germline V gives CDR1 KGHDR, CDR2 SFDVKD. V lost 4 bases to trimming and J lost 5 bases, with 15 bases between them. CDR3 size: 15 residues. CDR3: CATSDPGRMKDTQYF. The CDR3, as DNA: TGTGCCACCAGTGACCCAGGGAGGATGAAAGATACGCAGTATTTT.

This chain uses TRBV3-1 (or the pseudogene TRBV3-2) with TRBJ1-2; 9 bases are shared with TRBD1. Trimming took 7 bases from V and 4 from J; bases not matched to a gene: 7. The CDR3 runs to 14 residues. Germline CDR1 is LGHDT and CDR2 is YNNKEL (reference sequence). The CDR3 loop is CASNTGGAGYGYTF. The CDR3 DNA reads TGTGCCAGCAACACAGGGGGCGCCGGCTATGGCTACACCTTC.

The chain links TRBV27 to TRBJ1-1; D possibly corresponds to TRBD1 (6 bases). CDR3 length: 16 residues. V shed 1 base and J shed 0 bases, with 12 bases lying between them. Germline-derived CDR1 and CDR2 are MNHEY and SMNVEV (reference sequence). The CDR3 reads CASSLWAGALNTEAFF. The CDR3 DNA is TGTGCCAGCAGTTTATGGGCAGGGGCATTGAACACTGAAGCTTTCTTT.

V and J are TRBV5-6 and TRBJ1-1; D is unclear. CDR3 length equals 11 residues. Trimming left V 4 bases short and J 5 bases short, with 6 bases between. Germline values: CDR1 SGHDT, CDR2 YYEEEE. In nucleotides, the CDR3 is TGTGCCAGCAGCCAGGAAACTGAAGCTTTCTTT. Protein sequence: CASSQETEAFF. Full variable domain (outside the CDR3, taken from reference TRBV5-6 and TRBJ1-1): DAGVTQSPTHLIKTRGQQVTLRCSPKSGHDTVSWYQQALGQGPQFIFQYYEEEERQRGNFPDRFSGHQFPNYSSELNVNALLLGDSALYLCASSQETEAFFGQGTRLTVV.

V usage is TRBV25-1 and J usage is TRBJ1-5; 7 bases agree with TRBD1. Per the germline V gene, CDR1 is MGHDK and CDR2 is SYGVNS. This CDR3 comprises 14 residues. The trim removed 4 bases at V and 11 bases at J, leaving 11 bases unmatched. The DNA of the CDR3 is TGTGCCAGCAGTGGAGGAGAGGGGGCCGGGACCCAGCATTTT. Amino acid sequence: CASSGGEGAGTQHF. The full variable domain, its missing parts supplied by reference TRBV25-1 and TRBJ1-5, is EADIYQTPRYLVIGTGKKITLECSQTMGHDKMYWYQQDPGMELHLIHYSYGVNSTEKGDLSSESTVSRIRTEHFPLTLESARPSHTSQYLCASSGGEGAGTQHFGDGTRLSIL.

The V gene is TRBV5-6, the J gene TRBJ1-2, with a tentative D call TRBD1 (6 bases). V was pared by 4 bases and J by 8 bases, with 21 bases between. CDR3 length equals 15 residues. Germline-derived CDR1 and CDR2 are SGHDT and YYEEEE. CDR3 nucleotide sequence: TGTGCCAGCAGCGAGGAAGTGGCTTGGGGGCGCGGCTACACCTTC. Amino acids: CASSEEVAWGRGYTF.

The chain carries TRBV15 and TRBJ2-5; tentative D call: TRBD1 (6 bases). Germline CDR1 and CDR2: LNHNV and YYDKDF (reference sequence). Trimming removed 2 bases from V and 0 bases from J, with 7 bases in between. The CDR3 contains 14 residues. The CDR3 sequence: CATSRRTDQETQYF. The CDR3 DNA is TGTGCCACCAGCAGAAGGACAGACCAAGAGACCCAGTACTTC. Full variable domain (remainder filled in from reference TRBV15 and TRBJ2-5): DAMVIQNPRYQVTQFGKPVTLSCSQTLNHNVMYWYQQKSSQAPKLLFHYYDKDFNNEADTPDNFQSRRPNTSFCFLDIRSPGLGDTAMYLCATSRRTDQETQYFGPGTRLLVL.

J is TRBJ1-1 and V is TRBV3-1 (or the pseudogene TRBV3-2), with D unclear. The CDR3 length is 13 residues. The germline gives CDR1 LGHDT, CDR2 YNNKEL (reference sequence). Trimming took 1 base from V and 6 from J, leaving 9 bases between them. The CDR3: CASSQGGLSEAFF. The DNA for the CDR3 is TGTGCCAGCAGCCAAGGAGGCTTGTCTGAAGCTTTCTTT.

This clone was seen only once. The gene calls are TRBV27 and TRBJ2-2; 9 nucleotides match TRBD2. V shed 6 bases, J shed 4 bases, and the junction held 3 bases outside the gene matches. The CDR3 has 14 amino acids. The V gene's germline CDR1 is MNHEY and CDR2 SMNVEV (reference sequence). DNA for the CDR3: TGTGCCAGCAGCGCGGGAGGGTTCACCGGGGAGCTGTTTTTT. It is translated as CASSAGGFTGELFF.

For the CDR3, the DNA is TGTGCCATCAAGAACCGGGACAACTCTGAAGCTTTCTTT. Residues: CAIKNRDNSEAFF. This sequence joins TRBV10-3 and TRBJ1-1; tentative D call: TRBD1 (6 bases). The CDR3 runs to 13 residues. V was clipped by 7 bases and J by 6 bases, with 15 bases between them. CDR1 is ENHRY and CDR2 is SYGVKD in the germline V gene.

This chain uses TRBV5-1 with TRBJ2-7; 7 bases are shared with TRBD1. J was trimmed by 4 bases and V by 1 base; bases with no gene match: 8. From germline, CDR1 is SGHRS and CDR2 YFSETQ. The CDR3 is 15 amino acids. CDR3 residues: CASSLPGTAVYEQYF. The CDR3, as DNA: TGCGCCAGCAGCTTGCCCGGGACAGCAGTATACGAGCAGTACTTC.

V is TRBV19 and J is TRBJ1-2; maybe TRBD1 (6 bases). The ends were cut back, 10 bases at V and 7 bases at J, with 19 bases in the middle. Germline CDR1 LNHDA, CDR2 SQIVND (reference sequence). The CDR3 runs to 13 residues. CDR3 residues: CATRGGSIPGYTF. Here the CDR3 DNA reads TGTGCCACCAGGGGTGGGAGTATTCCTGGCTACACCTTC.

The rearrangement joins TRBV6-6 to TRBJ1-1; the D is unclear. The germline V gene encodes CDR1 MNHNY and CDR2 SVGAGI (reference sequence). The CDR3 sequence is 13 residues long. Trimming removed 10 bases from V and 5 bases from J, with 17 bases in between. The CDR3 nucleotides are TGTGCCACCTCGGGCTCCACGGGGACTGAAGCTTTCTTT. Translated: CATSGSTGTEAFF.

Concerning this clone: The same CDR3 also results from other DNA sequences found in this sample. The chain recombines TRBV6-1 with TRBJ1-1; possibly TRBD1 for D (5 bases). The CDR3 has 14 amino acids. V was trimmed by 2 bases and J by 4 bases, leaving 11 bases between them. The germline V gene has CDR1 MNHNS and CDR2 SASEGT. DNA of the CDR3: TGTGCCAGCAGTGAACACGGGGGAGGCACTGAAGCTTTCTTT. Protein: CASSEHGGGTEAFF.

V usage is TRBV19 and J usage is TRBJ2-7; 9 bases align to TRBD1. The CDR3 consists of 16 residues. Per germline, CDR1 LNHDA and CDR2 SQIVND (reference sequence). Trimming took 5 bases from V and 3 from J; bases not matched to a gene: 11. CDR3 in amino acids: CASSSIGQGTYYEQYF. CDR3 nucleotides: TGTGCCAGTAGTTCCATCGGACAGGGGACATACTACGAGCAGTACTTC.